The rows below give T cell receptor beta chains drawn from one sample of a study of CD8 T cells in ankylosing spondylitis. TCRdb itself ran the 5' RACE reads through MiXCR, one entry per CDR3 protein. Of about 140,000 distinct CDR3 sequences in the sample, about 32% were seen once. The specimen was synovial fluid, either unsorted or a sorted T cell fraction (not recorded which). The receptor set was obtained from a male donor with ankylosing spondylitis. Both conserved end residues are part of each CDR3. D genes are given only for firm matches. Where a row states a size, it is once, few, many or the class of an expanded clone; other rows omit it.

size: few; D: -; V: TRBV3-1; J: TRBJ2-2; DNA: TGTGCCAGCAGCCTACCTAGAGGGGCGAACACCGGGGAGCTGTTTTTT; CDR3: CASSLPRGANTGELFF
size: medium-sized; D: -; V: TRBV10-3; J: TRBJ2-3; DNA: TGTGCCATCAGTGAGTCGTTGGGAGATACGCAGTATTTT; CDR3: CAISESLGDTQYF
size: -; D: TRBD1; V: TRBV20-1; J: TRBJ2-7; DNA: TGCAGTGCTCCAAAACCCTCAGGGGGAAGGTCCTACGAGCAGTACTTC; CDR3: CSAPKPSGGRSYEQYF
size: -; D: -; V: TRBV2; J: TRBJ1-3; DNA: TGTGCCAGCCGATTGGAAGGGGCGCATGGAAACACCATATATTTT; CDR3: CASRLEGAHGNTIYF
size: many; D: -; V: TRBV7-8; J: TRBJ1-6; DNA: TGTGCCAGCAGACCTGTACTGGATGGTTCACCCCTCCACTTT; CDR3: CASRPVLDGSPLHF
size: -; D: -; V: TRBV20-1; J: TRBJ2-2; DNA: TGCAGTGCCGCGGAAACAGGGAGGACCGGGGAGCTGTTTTTT; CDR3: CSAAETGRTGELFF
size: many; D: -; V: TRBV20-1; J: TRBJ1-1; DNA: TGCAGTGCTGCTCGAGGGGGGAACACTGAAGCTTTCTTT; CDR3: CSAARGGNTEAFF
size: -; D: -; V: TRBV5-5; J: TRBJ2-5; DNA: TGTGCCAGCAGCTTTCAGGGTCAAGAGACCCAGTACTTC; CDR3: CASSFQGQETQYF
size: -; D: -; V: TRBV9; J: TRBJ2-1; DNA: TGTGCCAGCAGCGTATCAAGCCGCCACAATGAGCAGTTCTTC; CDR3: CASSVSSRHNEQFF
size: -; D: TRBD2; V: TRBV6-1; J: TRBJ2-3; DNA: TGTGCCAGCAGTGCGACTAGCTGGGGACCAGATACGCAGTATTTT; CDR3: CASSATSWGPDTQYF
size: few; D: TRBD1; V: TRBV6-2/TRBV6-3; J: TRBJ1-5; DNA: TGTGCCAGCAGTACCCGACAGGGTGGCAATCAGCCCCAGCATTTT; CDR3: CASSTRQGGNQPQHF
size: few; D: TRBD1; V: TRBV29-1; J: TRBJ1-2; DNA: TGCAGCGTTCTATCCGGGACAGGGGATGGCTACACCTTC; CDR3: CSVLSGTGDGYTF
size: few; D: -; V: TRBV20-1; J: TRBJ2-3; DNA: TGCAGTGCTAGCCTCAGAGGGTCGACAGATACGCAGTATTTT; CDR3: CSASLRGSTDTQYF
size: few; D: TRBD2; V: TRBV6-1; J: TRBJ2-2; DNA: TGTGCCAGCAGTGAATTGGGGGGGTTACTCACCGGGGAGCTGTTTTTT; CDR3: CASSELGGLLTGELFF
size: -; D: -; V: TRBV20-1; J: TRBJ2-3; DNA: TGCAGTGCTTCGGGGACCGGGACAGATACGCAGTATTTT; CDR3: CSASGTGTDTQYF
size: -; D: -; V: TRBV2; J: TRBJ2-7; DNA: TGTGCCAGCAGTGGCGCGGACATAGCCTACGAGCAGTACTTC; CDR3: CASSGADIAYEQYF
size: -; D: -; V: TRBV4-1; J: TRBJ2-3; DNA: TGCGCCAGCAGCCAAGTTGCACAGACAAACACAGATACGCAGTATTTT; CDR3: CASSQVAQTNTDTQYF
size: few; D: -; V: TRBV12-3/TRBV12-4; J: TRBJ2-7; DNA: TGTGCCAGCACCCGAGACAAGCCTCCGTGGGAGCAGTACTTC; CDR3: CASTRDKPPWEQYF
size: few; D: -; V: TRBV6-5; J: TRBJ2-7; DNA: TGTGCCAGCAGTTCGGGACGGACCTACGAGCAGTACTTC; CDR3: CASSSGRTYEQYF
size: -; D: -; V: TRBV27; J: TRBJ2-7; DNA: TGTGCCAGCAGTTTCGCACAGGGCGGCGAGCAGTACTTC; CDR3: CASSFAQGGEQYF
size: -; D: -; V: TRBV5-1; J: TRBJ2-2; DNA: TGCGCCAGCAGCTTGGAAGGCGCCGGGGAGCTGTTTTTT; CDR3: CASSLEGAGELFF
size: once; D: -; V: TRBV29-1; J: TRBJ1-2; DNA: TGCAGCGCCGGGAGGGGGGCTGGGAACTATGGCTACACCTTC; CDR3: CSAGRGAGNYGYTF
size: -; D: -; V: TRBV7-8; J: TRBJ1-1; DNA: TGTGCCAGCAGCTCTCGGCTGGGCACTGAAGCTTTCTTT; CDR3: CASSSRLGTEAFF
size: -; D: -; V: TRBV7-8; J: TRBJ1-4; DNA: TGTGCCAGCAGCTTAGCGGGGCGGGCCGGAAAACTGTTTTTT; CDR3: CASSLAGRAGKLFF
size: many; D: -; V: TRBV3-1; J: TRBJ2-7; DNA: TGTGCCAGCAGCCGGTGGGGGGAGCAGTACTTC; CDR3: CASSRWGEQYF
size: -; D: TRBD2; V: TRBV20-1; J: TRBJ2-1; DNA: TGCAGTGCTAGAAAAGCGGGAGGGGTAAATGAGCAGTTCTTC; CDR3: CSARKAGGVNEQFF
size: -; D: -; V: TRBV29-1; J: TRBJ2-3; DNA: TGCAGCGTGCAATCGGGATCTCGGTCGCAGTATTTT; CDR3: CSVQSGSRSQYF
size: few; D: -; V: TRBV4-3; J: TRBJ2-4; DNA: TGCGCCAGCAGCCAAGACCACCTCCTAGCCAAAAACATTCAGTACTTC; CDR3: CASSQDHLLAKNIQYF
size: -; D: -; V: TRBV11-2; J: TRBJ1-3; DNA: TGTGCCAGCAGCTCGACCCGAAAGGGAAACACCATATATTTT; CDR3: CASSSTRKGNTIYF
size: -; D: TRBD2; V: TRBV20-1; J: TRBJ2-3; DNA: TGCAGTGCTAGTAGCGGGAAAGTCACAGATACGCAGTATTTT; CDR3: CSASSGKVTDTQYF
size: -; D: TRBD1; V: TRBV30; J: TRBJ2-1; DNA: TGTGCCTGGAGTAGACAGGGGTCCCCCTCCTACAATGAGCAGTTCTTC; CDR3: CAWSRQGSPSYNEQFF
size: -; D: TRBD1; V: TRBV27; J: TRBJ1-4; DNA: TGTGCCAGGGGGGACAGGCGGGGGGAAAAACTGTTTTTT; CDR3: CARGDRRGEKLFF
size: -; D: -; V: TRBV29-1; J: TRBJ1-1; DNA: TGCAGCGTTGTCCCGGGGACGAATGAAGCTTTCTTT; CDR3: CSVVPGTNEAFF
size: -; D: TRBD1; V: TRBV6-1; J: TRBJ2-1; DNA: TGTGCCAGCAGGCAAACTAGACAGGGGAACAATGAGCAGTTCTTC; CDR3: CASRQTRQGNNEQFF
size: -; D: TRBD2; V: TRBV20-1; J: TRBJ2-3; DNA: TGCAGTGCCCCGACGGGTAGCGGGGGAGGGGCAGATACGCAGTATTTT; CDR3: CSAPTGSGGGADTQYF
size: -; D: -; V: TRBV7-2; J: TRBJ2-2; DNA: TGTGCCAGCAGCTTAGTCCAGCGTCCAACCACCGGGGAGCTGTTTTTT; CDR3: CASSLVQRPTTGELFF
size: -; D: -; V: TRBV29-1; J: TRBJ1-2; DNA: TGCAGCGTTGATTTAGCGCGGGGTGGCTACACCTTC; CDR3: CSVDLARGGYTF
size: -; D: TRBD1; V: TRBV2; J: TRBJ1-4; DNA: TGTGCCAGCAATAGGGACAGAGCAACTAATGAAAAACTGTTTTTT; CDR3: CASNRDRATNEKLFF
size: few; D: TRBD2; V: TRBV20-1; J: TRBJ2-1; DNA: TGCAGTGCTAATGACCCCTACGCGGGAGGGAAGCATGAGCAGTTCTTC; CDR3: CSANDPYAGGKHEQFF
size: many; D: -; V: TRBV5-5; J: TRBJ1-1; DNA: TGTGCCAGCAGCTTAAGAAGTACAGGGAATAGATACACTGAAGCTTTCTTT; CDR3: CASSLRSTGNRYTEAFF
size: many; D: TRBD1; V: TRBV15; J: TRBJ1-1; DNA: TGTGCCACCAGCAGAGGGGTGACAGGGGGCCCCACTGAAGCTTTCTTT; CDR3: CATSRGVTGGPTEAFF
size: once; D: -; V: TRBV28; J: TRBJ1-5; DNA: TGTGCCAGCAGTTTAGGGATCCATCAGCCCCAGCATTTT; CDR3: CASSLGIHQPQHF
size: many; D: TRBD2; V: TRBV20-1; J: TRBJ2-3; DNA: TGCAGTGCGCCTTCTAGCGGGAGGGTAGATACGCAGTATTTT; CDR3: CSAPSSGRVDTQYF
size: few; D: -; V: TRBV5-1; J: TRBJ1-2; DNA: TGCGCCAGCAGCTTCAAAAACGACAGCCCTAACTATGGCTACACCTTC; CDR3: CASSFKNDSPNYGYTF
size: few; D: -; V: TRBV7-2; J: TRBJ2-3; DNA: TGTGCCAGCAGCTTAGCCGGGGGAGGCCAGCGGGCAGATACGCAGTATTTT; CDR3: CASSLAGGGQRADTQYF
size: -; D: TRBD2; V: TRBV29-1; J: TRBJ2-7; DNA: TGCAGCGCCCTAGCGGGAGGTTCGTACGAGCAGTACTTC; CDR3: CSALAGGSYEQYF
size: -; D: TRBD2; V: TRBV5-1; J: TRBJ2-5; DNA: TGCGCCAGCAGCTCGACTAGCGGGGTTAAAGAGACCCAGTACTTC; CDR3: CASSSTSGVKETQYF
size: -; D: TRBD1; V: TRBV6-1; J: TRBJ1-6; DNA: TGTGCCAGCAGCCCACGGACAGGGTCCTATAATTCACCCCTCCACTTT; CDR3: CASSPRTGSYNSPLHF
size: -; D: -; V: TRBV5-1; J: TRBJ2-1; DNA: TGCGCCAGCAGCTTGAGGGCTAGCGAGTCCTACAATGAGCAGTTCTTC; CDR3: CASSLRASESYNEQFF
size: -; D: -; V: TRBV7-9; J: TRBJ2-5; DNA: TGTGCCAGCAGCACTGCAGAGACCCAGTACTTC; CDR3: CASSTAETQYF
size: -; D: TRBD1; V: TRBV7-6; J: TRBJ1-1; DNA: TGTGCCAGCAGCTTAAGGGCTGGGACAGCGAACACTGAAGCTTTCTTT; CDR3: CASSLRAGTANTEAFF
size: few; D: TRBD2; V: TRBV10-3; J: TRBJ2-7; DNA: TGTGCCATCAGTGAGCCCGGACTAGCGGACCTCTCCTACGAGCAGTACTTC; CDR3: CAISEPGLADLSYEQYF
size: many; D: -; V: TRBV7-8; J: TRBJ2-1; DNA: TGTGCCAGCAGCTCGGAGCGAGGCAATGAGCAGTTCTTC; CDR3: CASSSERGNEQFF
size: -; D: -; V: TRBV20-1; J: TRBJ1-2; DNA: TGCAGTGCTAGTCCCGGACAGTTAGCTAACTATGGCTACACCTTC; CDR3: CSASPGQLANYGYTF